One and the same sample provided the 26 T cell receptor beta chains below, sequenced in a study of blood T cells in healthy people across ages. Through a sample-barcoded 5' primer and a J-beta primer mix, a second PCR was run for about 6 to 12 cycles. TCRdb called the 5' RACE reads again in MiXCR, with one record for every CDR3 protein. The sample includes over a million distinct CDR3 sequences, 40% to 50% of them seen just once. Sequencing was carried out using blood. The receptors were gathered from a woman aged 55-70 years in good health.

The sample holds a few counts of this clonotype. The chain combines TRBV28 with TRBJ2-1, with TRBD2 matching 12 bases. Germline CDR1 and CDR2: MDHEN and SYDVKM. This CDR3 is 17 amino acids long. The V and J ends lost 4 bases and 0 bases, in that order; junction bases with no gene match: 4. The DNA of the CDR3 is TGTGCCAGCAGTTCTCTAGCGGGAGGGTCCTCCTACAATGAGCAGTTCTTC. Protein: CASSSLAGGSSYNEQFF.

This clonotype was counted between two and nine times. The chain recombines TRBV5-1 with TRBJ2-1; D call uncertain. Germline loops: CDR1 SGHRS, CDR2 YFSETQ. This CDR3 has 13 residues. Trimming removed 2 bases at V and 5 bases at J, with 8 bases between. This CDR3 reads CASSFWTNNEQFF. The CDR3 DNA is TGCGCCAGCAGCTTTTGGACGAACAATGAGCAGTTCTTC.

The chain couples TRBV6-4 to TRBJ2-3; 8 positions agree with TRBD2. V was pared by 6 bases and J by 2 bases, with 4 bases of the junction left unmatched. In germline, CDR1 is MRHNA, CDR2 SNTAGT. The CDR3 totals 14 residues. CDR3 bases: TGTGCCAGCAGCAGCGGGGGAGACACAGATACGCAGTATTTT. It yields the protein CASSSGGDTDTQYF.

The V call is TRBV2, the J call TRBJ2-1; TRBD1 aligns across 8 bases. With 7 bases clipped from V and 6 bases from J, the junction kept 8 bases outside the gene matches. This CDR3 spans 14 amino acids. Germline values: CDR1 SNHLY, CDR2 FYNNEI. CDR3 nucleotides: TGTGCCAGCACCACGACAGGGGTCAGCAATGAGCAGTTCTTC. Its translation is CASTTTGVSNEQFF.

In this sample, this clonotype turned up once. A junction end diverges from the germline sequence, so it may reflect a read error. This chain links TRBV11-3 with TRBJ2-2; TRBD1 agrees at 8 bases. Germline V lookup: CDR1 SGHNT, CDR2 YENEEA. The CDR3 is made up of 14 amino acids. The CDR3 sequence: CASSPGGATGELFF. CDR3 bases: TGTGCCAGCAGTCCAGGGGGCGCAACCGGGGAACTGTTTTTT.

The rearrangement links TRBV27 to TRBJ2-5, with D maybe TRBD1 (5 bases). V was shortened by 6 bases and J by 5 bases, with 19 bases between the two germline ends. Germline V gene data show CDR1 as MNHEY and CDR2 as SMNVEV (reference sequence). The CDR3 runs to 15 residues. CDR3 sequence (DNA): TGTGCCAGCAGATCTCCCCGCAGGGTCGGGGAGACCCAGTACTTC. Its translation: CASRSPRRVGETQYF.

Written as DNA, the CDR3 is TGTGCCAGTAGGACGCCTGGAAACACCATATATTTT. The encoded protein is CASRTPGNTIYF. The J gene is TRBJ1-3, the V gene TRBV28; no clear D gene. CDR3 size: 12 residues. Trimming took 9 bases from V and 2 from J, leaving 8 bases between them. CDR1 is MDHEN and CDR2 is SYDVKM in the germline V gene.

The chain carries TRBV28 and TRBJ2-2; D is perhaps TRBD2 (6 bases). V dropped 7 bases and J dropped 3 bases, with 15 bases sitting between them. The CDR3 has 15 residues. The germline V gene encodes CDR1 MDHEN and CDR2 SYDVKM. The CDR3 loop is CASTKGGPYTGELFF. The CDR3 DNA reads TGTGCCAGCACTAAAGGAGGGCCGTACACCGGGGAGCTGTTTTTT.

V is TRBV7-6 and J is TRBJ2-4, with unresolved D. The J call may be in error: the DNA end matches TRBJ2-7 better. Germline assignment: CDR1 SGHVS and CDR2 FNYEAQ. CDR3 length: 13 amino acids. In DNA form, the CDR3 reads TGTGCCAGCAGCTTAAAGAAGGGCTACGAGCAGTACTTC. Encoded protein: CASSLKKGYEQYF.

This clonotype has just a few counts. The chain employs TRBV20-1 and TRBJ2-7; perhaps TRBD1 as D (6 bases). The CDR3 sequence is 14 residues long. Germline values: CDR1 DFQATT, CDR2 SNEGSKA (reference sequence). V lost 2 bases, J lost 1 base, and 12 bases lay in between. CDR3 sequence (DNA): TGCAGTGCTAGACGTCCAGGGGCTTCCTACGAGCAGTACTTC. This translates into CSARRPGASYEQYF.

This clonotype was observed many times. In nucleotides, the CDR3 is TGCGCCAGCAGCTTGGTGGGACAGCACTACGAGCAGTACTTC. It codes for CASSLVGQHYEQYF. V and J are TRBV5-1 and TRBJ2-7; 7 bases align to TRBD1. Germline-derived CDR1 and CDR2 are SGHRS and YFSETQ. J lost 3 bases, V lost 0 bases, and 3 bases had no gene match. The CDR3 is 14 amino acids. The variable domain in full, completed from reference TRBV5-1 and TRBJ2-7, reads KAGVTQTPRYLIKTRGQQVTLSCSPISGHRSVSWYQQTPGQGLQFLFEYFSETQRNKGNFPGRFSGRQFSNSRSEMNVSTLELGDSALYLCASSLVGQHYEQYFGPGTRLTVT.

The V and J genes are TRBV3-1 and TRBJ2-3, with 10 bases fitting TRBD2. Germline-derived CDR1 and CDR2 are LGHDT and YNNKEL (reference sequence). V lost 2 bases, J lost 4 bases, and 6 bases stayed unmatched. The CDR3 has 16 residues. CDR3 loop: CASSQIQTSGADTQYF. Written as DNA, the CDR3 is TGTGCCAGCAGCCAAATTCAAACTAGCGGGGCAGATACGCAGTATTTT.

This clonotype has only a few counts. The genes are TRBV7-9 and TRBJ2-7; D remains unclear. CDR1 and CDR2 (germline): SEHNR, FQNEAQ (reference sequence). This CDR3 has 14 amino acids. V lost 5 bases to trimming and J lost 0 bases, with 11 bases between them. CDR3 DNA sequence: TGTGCCAGCAGCGCAGACCAGAGCTCCTACGAGCAGTACTTC. This gives the protein CASSADQSSYEQYF.

The J gene is TRBJ2-7, the V gene TRBV15; 10 nucleotides align to TRBD2. J gave up 3 bases and V 0 bases, and 8 bases lay outside the gene matches. CDR1 is LNHNV and CDR2 is YYDKDF in the germline V gene (reference sequence). The CDR3 runs 17 residues. This chain's CDR3 is CATSRDNGLAGVYEQYF. CDR3 sequence (DNA): TGTGCCACCAGCAGAGATAATGGGCTAGCGGGAGTCTACGAGCAGTACTTC.

The chain recombines TRBV6-6 with TRBJ2-4; a weak D match, TRBD2 (5 bases). The assigned J gene may be wrong: the sequence end matches TRBJ2-5 better. There are 14 residues in the CDR3. CDR1 MNHNY and CDR2 SVGAGI come from the germline V gene (reference sequence). CDR3 nucleotides: TGTGCCACTTCTGTAGGGAGCTATAAGGAGACCCAGTACTTC. Amino acid sequence: CATSVGSYKETQYF.

This clonotype has just a few counts. This rearrangement joins TRBV10-3 to TRBJ1-5; perhaps TRBD1 as D (6 bases). The V gene lost 4 bases and the J gene lost 1 base, with 11 bases spanning the gap. Looked up from germline, CDR1 is ENHRY and CDR2 is SYGVKD. The CDR3 runs 15 residues. Written as DNA, the CDR3 is TGTGCCATCAGTGCAGGGGTCAACAGCAATCAGCCCCAGCATTTT. Translated, it gives CAISAGVNSNQPQHF.

This clonotype was found a few times. J is TRBJ2-5 and V is TRBV10-3; 8 bases align to TRBD1. The CDR3 totals 14 residues. Germline V CDR1 and CDR2: ENHRY, SYGVKD. V lost 2 bases, J lost 5 bases, and 4 bases stayed unmatched. The CDR3 sequence is CAISERDRQETQYF. In DNA form, the CDR3 reads TGTGCCATCAGTGAGCGGGACAGGCAGGAGACCCAGTACTTC.

V and J are TRBV5-1 and TRBJ1-5; D may be TRBD1 (5 bases). The V end was cut by 4 bases, the J end by 7 bases, with 12 bases between. Germline CDR1 and CDR2: SGHRS and YFSETQ. The CDR3 is 13 residues long. CDR3 nucleotide sequence: TGCGCCAGCAGCGGGACGGGGGTGCAGCCCCAGCATTTT. It codes for CASSGTGVQPQHF.

This chain uses TRBV7-9 with TRBJ2-5; D remains unclear. This CDR3 region has 14 residues. CDR1 and CDR2 (germline): SEHNR, FQNEAQ (reference sequence). V gave up 6 bases and J gave up 2 bases, with 13 bases separating them. The CDR3 loop reads CASRKAVDQETQYF. The CDR3 region has the DNA TGTGCCAGCAGGAAGGCCGTGGATCAAGAGACCCAGTACTTC. The whole variable domain, filled in from reference TRBV7-9 and TRBJ2-5, reads DTGVSQNPRHKITKRGQNVTFRCDPISEHNRLYWYRQTLGQGPEFLTYFQNEAQLEKSRLLSDRFSAERPKGSFSTLEIQRTEQGDSAMYLCASRKAVDQETQYFGPGTRLLVL.

This clonotype was counted many times. J is TRBJ2-1 and V is TRBV10-3; no clear D gene. Germline V gene data show CDR1 as ENHRY and CDR2 as SYGVKD. This CDR3 is 14 amino acids long. Trimming cost V 8 bases and J 1 base, with 12 bases left between them. The CDR3 region is CAIGPPESYNEQFF. Here the CDR3 DNA reads TGTGCCATCGGTCCCCCAGAGTCCTACAATGAGCAGTTCTTC.

This chain links TRBV25-1 with TRBJ2-1; 7 bases align to TRBD2. The CDR3 is 14 residues long. Looked up from germline, CDR1 is MGHDK and CDR2 is SYGVNS. V was pared by 4 bases and J by 8 bases, with 8 bases of the junction left unmatched. The CDR3 DNA sequence: TGTGCCAGCAGTGTCCAGACTAGCAGCGATGAGCAGTTCTTC. Amino acid sequence: CASSVQTSSDEQFF.

This clonotype has just one count. Given a much more abundant clone one base away, this may be a read error. The chain joins TRBV30 to TRBJ1-2; 7 positions match TRBD1. The CDR3 totals 12 residues. From germline, CDR1 is GTSNPN and CDR2 SVGIG (reference sequence). The CDR3 spells CAWSPGGYGHTF. The CDR3 nucleotides read TGTGCCTGGAGTCCAGGGGGTTATGGCCACACCTTC.

This clonotype has a handful of counts. The chain joins TRBV7-9 to TRBJ2-1; TRBD2 matches 7 bases. Germline V gives CDR1 SEHNR, CDR2 FQNEAQ (reference sequence). The junction had 4 bases not matched to a gene; V was cut back by 3 bases and J by 2 bases. The CDR3 has 15 residues. The CDR3 DNA is TGTGCCAGCAGCTTTAGCGGGTCCGCCTACAATGAGCAGTTCTTC. It is translated as CASSFSGSAYNEQFF. The whole variable domain, remainder taken from reference TRBV7-9 and TRBJ2-1, is DTGVSQNPRHKITKRGQNVTFRCDPISEHNRLYWYRQTLGQGPEFLTYFQNEAQLEKSRLLSDRFSAERPKGSFSTLEIQRTEQGDSAMYLCASSFSGSAYNEQFFGPGTRLTVL.

A remark on this clonotype: Its ends do not fully match the called genes, so a read error is possible. The V gene is TRBV2, the J gene TRBJ2-1; 8 bases are shared with TRBD1. This CDR3 has 13 amino acids. Germline V CDR1 and CDR2: SNHLY, FYNNEI. CDR3 protein: CTSSVTGVNEQFF. CDR3 nucleotide sequence: TGTACCAGCAGTGTGACAGGGGTCAATGAGCAGTTCTTC.

V usage is TRBV3-1 and J usage is TRBJ2-7; D might be TRBD2 (5 bases). Trimming removed 4 bases from V and 2 bases from J, with 6 bases in between. Per germline, CDR1 LGHDT and CDR2 YNNKEL (reference sequence). This CDR3 is built from 12 residues. The CDR3 DNA sequence: TGTGCCAGCAGCCCTAGCCCCTACGAGCAGTACTTC. Protein sequence: CASSPSPYEQYF.

In regard to this clonotype: Possible read error: a much larger clone is one base away. This sequence joins TRBV25-1 and TRBJ2-3, with D possibly matching TRBD2 (7 bases). CDR1 MGHDK and CDR2 SYGVNS come from the germline V gene. This CDR3 has 12 residues. In nucleotides, the CDR3 is TGTCCCAGCAGTGAAAGGGGGGGTACGCAGTATTTT. Encoded protein: CPSSERGGTQYF.